These 15 T cell receptor beta chains were sequenced from one sample in a study of glioma-infiltrating T cells after dendritic cell vaccination (dated by TCRdb to the mid-2010s). Library preparation employed the immunoSEQ multiplex PCR assay. TCRdb obtained this table from immuneACCESS and retained in-frame rearrangements with V and J assigned. These tables miss some clones; where compared with another copy, unresolved V genes account for less than half of the shortfall, and the remainder is unexplained. Within this sample are tens of thousands of clones, with about four fifths of them counted one time only. The top ten hold approximately 14% of the sample. What the time point label conveys for this sample: after dendritic cell vaccination, including at tumor progression/relapse. The specimen was blood, collected after dendritic cell vaccination. These receptors all come from a human donor with glioblastoma.

The V call is TRBV27, the J call TRBJ1-1, with D hard to call. The CDR3 runs 16 residues. CDR1 and CDR2 (germline): MNHEY, SMNVEV (reference sequence). V was pared by 2 bases and J by 0 bases, with 13 bases between. This CDR3 reads CASSLEPVLMNTEAFF. Here the CDR3 DNA reads TGTGCCAGCAGTTTAGAGCCGGTACTCATGAACACTGAAGCTTTCTTT.

The chain is built from TRBV4-3 and TRBJ2-1; 14 bases fit TRBD2. Germline values: CDR1 LGHNA, CDR2 YSLEER. This CDR3 is built from 21 residues. The V segment lost 0 bases and the J segment 0 bases; nucleotides outside the gene matches: 10. CDR3 residues: CASSQDFTTSGGESSYNEQFF. The CDR3 nucleotides read TGCGCCAGCAGCCAAGATTTCACGACTAGCGGGGGGGAGAGCTCCTACAATGAGCAGTTCTTC.

The rearrangement links TRBV6-5 to TRBJ2-7, with 7 bases aligning to TRBD1. Germline assignment: CDR1 MNHEY and CDR2 SVGAGI. V lost 8 bases and J lost 7; bases outside the gene matches: 8. This CDR3 spans 12 amino acids. CDR3 in DNA: TGTGCCAGCGCCCAGGGGGTGGATGAGCAGTACTTC. Residues: CASAQGVDEQYF.

This clone was counted a few times. The sample carries other DNA sequences with the same CDR3. This chain uses TRBV19 with TRBJ1-1; D unresolved. The CDR3 runs 13 residues. Looked up from germline, CDR1 is LNHDA and CDR2 is SQIVND (reference sequence). V gave up 3 bases and J gave up 1 base, with 6 bases separating them. Written as DNA, the CDR3 is TGTGCCAGTAGTATTAGCCAGAACACTGAAGCTTTCTTT. Protein product: CASSISQNTEAFF.

This clone came up once. The V call is TRBV7-8, the J call TRBJ2-1, with 12 bases fitting TRBD2. After removal of 5 bases from V and 5 bases from J, the junction contained 7 bases not matched to a gene. The CDR3 covers 16 residues. The germline V gene has CDR1 SGHVS and CDR2 FQNEAQ. CDR3 DNA sequence: TGTGCCAGCAGCACCCCGGGACTAGCGGGCAACAATGAGCAGTTCTTC. Protein sequence: CASSTPGLAGNNEQFF.

The rearrangement links TRBV11-2 to TRBJ2-3; TRBD1 agrees at 8 bases. Germline V gene sequence: CDR1 SGHAT, CDR2 FQNNGV. J lost 4 bases, V lost 5 bases, and 14 bases had no gene match. The CDR3 sequence is 17 residues long. The CDR3 here is CASSRISGGYGSDTQYF. CDR3 DNA: TGTGCCAGCAGCCGCATTTCAGGGGGCTACGGGTCAGATACGCAGTATTTT.

V is TRBV7-9 and J is TRBJ1-2; TRBD1 agrees at 7 bases. J was trimmed by 7 bases and V by 1 base; bases with no gene match: 3. CDR1 is SEHNR, CDR2 FQNEAQ, per germline (reference sequence). The CDR3 consists of 13 residues. The CDR3 DNA is TGTGCCAGCAGCTTAGGACAGGGTCCTGGCTACACCTTC. Translation: CASSLGQGPGYTF.

The chain employs TRBV25-1 and TRBJ1-1; weak D call: TRBD1 (5 bases). Looked up from germline, CDR1 is MGHDK and CDR2 is SYGVNS. V was shortened by 7 bases and J by 6 bases, with 9 bases between the two germline ends. This CDR3 is 11 amino acids long. In DNA form, the CDR3 reads TGTGCCAGCACGGGGGTCGCTGAAGCTTTCTTT. Encoded protein: CASTGVAEAFF.

V usage is TRBV30 and J usage is TRBJ1-1, with 8 bases lining up with TRBD1. CDR3 length equals 13 residues. Germline V gene lookup returns CDR1 GTSNPN and CDR2 SVGIG (reference sequence). V lost 2 bases, J lost 10 bases, and 9 bases stayed unmatched. The CDR3 loop reads CAWSSQGATIAFF. DNA for the CDR3: TGTGCCTGGAGTAGTCAGGGGGCCACGATAGCTTTCTTT.

V is TRBV9 and J is TRBJ1-2; tentatively, D is TRBD1 (6 bases). The germline CDR1 and CDR2 sequences are SGDLS and YYNGEE. Trimming took off 0 bases at V and 3 bases at J, with 18 bases between the two ends. The CDR3 spans 17 residues. DNA for the CDR3: TGTGCCAGCAGCGTAGCTAAAGGAGACAGGCCATACTATGGCTACACCTTC. Its translation is CASSVAKGDRPYYGYTF.

This rearrangement joins TRBV14 to TRBJ2-1; D remains ambiguous. Trimming took 0 bases from V and 0 from J, leaving 6 bases between them. CDR3 size: 15 residues. Looked up from germline, CDR1 is SGHDN and CDR2 is FVKESK. The chain's CDR3 is CASSQDPGSYNEQFF. The CDR3, as DNA: TGTGCCAGCAGCCAAGATCCAGGCTCCTACAATGAGCAGTTCTTC.

The chain joins TRBV25-1 to TRBJ1-3, with 8 bases fitting TRBD1. The CDR3 length is 18 residues. Germline CDR1 and CDR2: MGHDK and SYGVNS. J lost 3 bases, V lost 1 base, and 11 bases had no gene match. Here the CDR3 reads CASSEWEGRGRLGNTIYF. Here the CDR3 DNA reads TGTGCCAGCAGTGAATGGGAAGGCAGGGGGCGCCTTGGAAACACCATATATTTT.

This chain uses TRBV10-1 with TRBJ1-2; D is undetermined. The CDR3 spans 13 residues. V was trimmed by 0 bases and J by 2 bases, leaving 4 bases between them. The V gene's germline CDR1 is WNHNN and CDR2 SYGVQD (reference sequence). In DNA form, the CDR3 reads TGCGCCAGCAGTGAGTCGGAGAACTATGGCTACACCTTC. Translation: CASSESENYGYTF.

Only a few counts were recorded for this clone. The chain links TRBV19 to TRBJ1-5; D remains unclear. Germline assignment: CDR1 LNHDA and CDR2 SQIVND (reference sequence). The CDR3 is 14 amino acids. Trimming cost V 5 bases and J 1 base, with 9 bases left between them. The CDR3 here is CASSPGLSNQPQHF. CDR3 bases: TGTGCCAGTAGTCCGGGTCTGAGCAATCAGCCCCAGCATTTT.

This clone was found a few times. The V gene is TRBV7-3, the J gene TRBJ1-1; D gene unclear. Trimming removed 5 bases from V and 5 bases from J, with 9 bases in between. CDR1 is SGHTA, CDR2 FQGTGA, per germline. CDR3 length: 12 amino acids. In nucleotides, the CDR3 is TGTGCCAGCAGCCACCCGGGGACTGAAGCTTTCTTT. Translated, it gives CASSHPGTEAFF.